Below, 7 T cell receptor beta chains from the same sample are listed, as sequenced in a study of immune evolution from preneoplasia to lung adenocarcinoma. Produced via immunoSEQ multiplex PCR; TCRdb's table is partial and in-frame only. The profile covers about 8,100 clones, with roughly 80% appearing a single time and around 3% taken by the ten largest. Material: FFPE minimally invasive lung adenocarcinoma tissue. Receptors originate from a person in their 70s with lung adenocarcinoma.

This clone was observed a single time. The rearrangement links TRBV29-1 to TRBJ1-2; D uncertain. The CDR3 is 14 amino acids. Germline V gives CDR1 SQVTM, CDR2 ANQGSEA. V lost 0 bases, J lost 4 bases, and 12 bases lay in between. The CDR3 coding sequence is TGCAGCGTTGAAGATACTGCCCGAAGCTATGGCTACACCTTC. It specifies CSVEDTARSYGYTF. Together with reference TRBV29-1 and TRBJ1-2, the CDR3 gives the full variable domain: SAVISQKPSRDICQRGTSLTIQCQVDSQVTMMFWYRQQPGQSLTLIATANQGSEATYESGFVIDKFPISRPNLTFSTLTVSNMSPEDSSIYLCSVEDTARSYGYTFGSGTRLTVV.

This chain connects TRBV6-1 to TRBJ1-3, with D unclear. Deletions cut 3 bases from V and 11 bases from J, with 14 bases between. Germline loops: CDR1 MNHNS, CDR2 SASEGT. CDR3 size: 13 residues. CDR3 nucleotides: TGTGCCAGCAGTGATGGGAAGCGATTTTCCATATATTTT. Translation: CASSDGKRFSIYF.

The chain is built from TRBV5-1 and TRBJ1-4; 7 bases are a match to TRBD1. Per the germline V gene, CDR1 is SGHRS and CDR2 is YFSETQ. The CDR3 has 16 amino acids. The junction had 11 bases not matched to a gene; V was cut back by 4 bases and J by 5 bases. The CDR3: CASSDQWGTENEKLFF. The CDR3 bases are TGCGCCAGCAGCGACCAGTGGGGGACAGAAAATGAAAAACTGTTTTTT.

This clone was seen just once. The V and J genes are TRBV5-6 and TRBJ1-3; a weak D match, TRBD1 (5 bases). This CDR3 spans 13 amino acids. CDR1 and CDR2 (germline): SGHDT, YYEEEE. V lost 5 bases, J lost 0 bases, and 6 bases lay in between. The CDR3 region has the DNA TGTGCCAGCAGGGGACTCTCTGGAAACACCATATATTTT. It encodes CASRGLSGNTIYF.

V is TRBV6-1 and J is TRBJ1-2; D unclear. Trimming removed 1 base at V and 4 bases at J, with 10 bases between. The germline CDR1 and CDR2 sequences are MNHNS and SASEGT. CDR3 length: 14 amino acids. The chain's CDR3 is CASSEDDWGYGYTF. As DNA, the CDR3 is TGTGCCAGCAGTGAAGATGACTGGGGCTATGGCTACACCTTC.

The J gene is TRBJ1-1, the V gene TRBV5-5, with 7 nucleotides matching TRBD1. This CDR3 is 14 amino acids long. The V gene end was trimmed by 3 bases and the J gene end by 3 bases; junction bases not matched to a gene: 5. Germline lookup yields CDR1 SGHKS and CDR2 YYEKEE (reference sequence). CDR3 protein: CASSSHDRDTEAFF. The CDR3 nucleotides are TGTGCCAGCAGCTCGCACGACAGGGACACTGAAGCTTTCTTT.

CDR3 sequence: CASSVDSNTDTQYF. The CDR3 bases are TGTGCCAGCAGCGTGGACTCAAACACAGATACGCAGTATTTT. The chain recombines TRBV9 with TRBJ2-3, with a tentative D call TRBD2 (5 bases). This CDR3 contains 14 residues. V lost 2 bases and J lost 2, with 9 bases in between. Germline V gene data show CDR1 as SGDLS and CDR2 as YYNGEE.